The rows below give T cell receptor beta chains drawn from one sample of a study of T cells in tuberculosis. Using immunoSEQ multiplex PCR, the repertoire was profiled, and TCRdb retains in-frame clones only, with some absent. The table shows under 40,000 clones, with roughly 95% occurring only once. Sequences were obtained from PBMCs. These receptors all come from a donor under 30 with latent tuberculosis or without tuberculosis infection. Both conserved end residues are part of each CDR3. D genes are given only for firm matches. Clone sizes are given selectively: once, few, many, or a class where the clone is expanded.

D	J	size	V	DNA	CDR3
TRBD1	TRBJ2-5	NA	TRBV7-9	TGTGCCAGCAGGGCAGGGGGCCAAGAGACCCAGTACTTC	CASRAGGQETQYF
NA	TRBJ2-5	NA	TRBV11-2	TGTGCCAGCAGCTTACGCCGGGAGGAGACCCAGTACTTC	CASSLRREETQYF
TRBD1	TRBJ2-2	NA	TRBV2	TGTGCCAGCAGAGGACAGGGGAACACCGGGGAGCTGTTTTTT	CASRGQGNTGELFF
TRBD1	TRBJ2-5	NA	TRBV30	TGTGCCTGGAGCTGGACAGGGAGGGAGACCCAGTACTTC	CAWSWTGRETQYF
NA	TRBJ2-7	NA	TRBV2	TGTGCCACCAACGGGGGGCGTGAGCAGTACTTC	CATNGGREQYF
TRBD1	TRBJ1-5	NA	TRBV18	TGTGCCAGCTCACCAAAACCTGGGACAGTGTCGTATAGCAATCAGCCCCAGCATTTT	CASSPKPGTVSYSNQPQHF
TRBD2	TRBJ2-7	NA	TRBV6-5	TGTGCCAGCAGTCTAGCGGGAGGGTGGAACGAGCAGTACTTC	CASSLAGGWNEQYF
NA	TRBJ1-1	NA	TRBV19	TGTGCCAGTAGTATACTGACAGTGAACACTGAAGCTTTCTTT	CASSILTVNTEAFF
TRBD1	TRBJ1-3	NA	TRBV7-2	TGTGCCAGCAGCTCGACAGGGAGCTCTGGAAACACCATATATTTT	CASSSTGSSGNTIYF
TRBD1	TRBJ1-2	NA	TRBV9	TGTGCCAGCAGCGGACGACAGGGGTTCCTTGGCTACACCTTC	CASSGRQGFLGYTF
TRBD1	TRBJ1-1	NA	TRBV7-9	TGTGCCAGCAGCTTGACAGGGGGGTCGGACACTGAAGCTTTCTTT	CASSLTGGSDTEAFF
TRBD1	TRBJ2-7	NA	TRBV28	TGTGCCAGCAGTCGTGGACAGGAAGGGCTCGAGCAGTACTTC	CASSRGQEGLEQYF
NA	TRBJ2-1	NA	TRBV10-3	TGTGCCATCAGTGAGTCGCTGGGCTATGAGCAGTTCTTC	CAISESLGYEQFF
TRBD1	TRBJ2-7	NA	TRBV5-1	TGCGCCAGCAGCCGGGACAGACGATACGAGCAGTACTTC	CASSRDRRYEQYF
TRBD2	TRBJ2-7	NA	TRBV2	TGTGCCCGCGAGACTAGCGGGAGGGCCGGGTCCTACGAGCAGTACTTC	CARETSGRAGSYEQYF
NA	TRBJ2-7	NA	TRBV30	TGTGCCTGGAAGAGGACCTACGAGCAGTACTTC	CAWKRTYEQYF
NA	TRBJ2-2	NA	TRBV4-1	TGCGCCAGCAGCCAAGGACAGGTTTACTCGAACACCGGGGAGCTGTTTTTT	CASSQGQVYSNTGELFF
NA	TRBJ1-3	once	TRBV6-1	TGTGCCAGCAGTGTAACGAGCTCTGGAAACACCATATATTTT	CASSVTSSGNTIYF
TRBD2	TRBJ2-7	NA	TRBV29-1	TGCAGCGTTGAAAGGGCCAGGGAGGGTCGTTACGAGCAGTACTTC	CSVERAREGRYEQYF
NA	TRBJ2-4	NA	TRBV11-2	TGTGCCAGCATGTCCCAGGGGACCCTCTCGTACATTCAGTACTTC	CASMSQGTLSYIQYF
TRBD1	TRBJ2-2	NA	TRBV25-1	TGTGCCAGCAGTGAATACAAGGGGGCGGAAACCGGGGAGCTGTTTTTT	CASSEYKGAETGELFF
TRBD2	TRBJ2-1	NA	TRBV5-1	TGCGCCAGCAGCTTGGCTGGTAGCGGGAGTCCAAGCGAGCAGTTCTTC	CASSLAGSGSPSEQFF
NA	TRBJ2-1	NA	TRBV11-3	TGTGCCAGCAGCTACGGCAATGAGCAGTTCTTC	CASSYGNEQFF
NA	TRBJ1-2	NA	TRBV28	TGTGCCAGCAACGTACAGCTGTATGGCTACACCTTC	CASNVQLYGYTF